Shown below are 9 T cell receptor beta chains from a single sample sequenced in a study of PD-L1 blockade in urothelial cancer. Assay: immunoSEQ multiplex PCR; the TCRdb copy retains only in-frame clones and omits some. Of 20,000 to 30,000 clones listed, approximately 88% were seen once; the top ten hold 8% to 10%. The sequences come from PBMCs, collected around atezolizumab (anti-PD-L1) treatment. These receptors came from a man aged 65 to 79 with urothelial cancer.

The rearrangement uses TRBV5-5 and TRBJ2-7, with D possibly matching TRBD2 (6 bases). From germline, CDR1 is SGHKS and CDR2 YYEKEE (reference sequence). The CDR3 runs 14 residues. V shed 4 bases and J shed 5 bases, with 16 bases lying between them. In DNA form, the CDR3 reads TGTGCCAGCAGCCCACGACTAGTCGGGGACGAGCAGTACTTC. Translated, it gives CASSPRLVGDEQYF.

The V call is TRBV5-8, the J call TRBJ2-7, with D unclear. The CDR3 has 15 amino acids. Looked up from germline, CDR1 is SGHTS and CDR2 is YDEGEE. The V end was cut by 4 bases, the J end by 2 bases, with 16 bases between. The CDR3 DNA reads as TGTGCCAGCAGCCCCGTGGGCGCAGAAGCCTACGAGCAGTACTTC. This codes for CASSPVGAEAYEQYF. The entire variable domain, with the rest obtained from reference TRBV5-8 and TRBJ2-7, is as follows: EAGVTQSPTHLIKTRGQQATLRCSPISGHTSVYWYQQALGLGLQFLLWYDEGEERNRGNFPPRFSGRQFPNYSSELNVNALELEDSALYLCASSPVGAEAYEQYFGPGTRLTVT.

The chain couples TRBV5-1 to TRBJ2-3; tentatively, D is TRBD2 (5 bases). The CDR3 loop spans 16 amino acids. Looked up from germline, CDR1 is SGHRS and CDR2 is YFSETQ. The ends were cut back, 4 bases at V and 0 bases at J, with 15 bases in the middle. DNA of the CDR3: TGCGCCAGCAGCCCGGGTGGCAGCGGTAGCACAGATACGCAGTATTTT. Translated: CASSPGGSGSTDTQYF.

Here the CDR3 reads CASSQDPLYEQYF. The CDR3 DNA follows: TGCGCCAGCAGCCAAGATCCCCTCTACGAGCAGTACTTC. The rearrangement joins TRBV4-1 to TRBJ2-7; no reliable D call. This CDR3 spans 13 amino acids. Germline assignment: CDR1 MGHRA and CDR2 YSYEKL. V lost 0 bases, J lost 3 bases, and 6 bases lay in between.

The gene calls are TRBV10-3 and TRBJ2-7; 7 bases line up with TRBD2. The J segment lost 2 bases and the V segment lost 3 bases, leaving 13 bases of the junction unmatched. The CDR3 runs 17 residues. Germline V CDR1 and CDR2: ENHRY, SYGVKD. The CDR3 DNA reads TGTGCCATCAGTGAAAGGTTTAGCTCTAGCGGAACCTACGAGCAGTACTTC. Encoded protein: CAISERFSSSGTYEQYF.

V and J are TRBV6-5 and TRBJ2-5; 9 bases are shared with TRBD1. The V segment lost 5 bases and the J segment 5 bases; nucleotides outside the gene matches: 6. Germline V gene lookup returns CDR1 MNHEY and CDR2 SVGAGI. CDR3 length equals 14 residues. This chain's CDR3 is CASSPQGARETQYF. The CDR3 DNA reads TGTGCCAGCAGTCCACAGGGGGCGAGGGAGACCCAGTACTTC.

A few counts support this clone. The chain employs TRBV28 and TRBJ2-2; 12 positions agree with TRBD2. Germline lookup yields CDR1 MDHEN and CDR2 SYDVKM. This CDR3 region has 15 residues. V lost 6 bases and J lost 7; bases outside the gene matches: 6. The CDR3 reads CASRFGLAGLGELFF. The CDR3 DNA reads TGTGCCAGCAGATTTGGACTAGCGGGACTCGGGGAGCTGTTTTTT.

V usage is TRBV19 and J usage is TRBJ2-7; tentative D call: TRBD2 (6 bases). Trimming took off 4 bases at V and 4 bases at J, with 14 bases between the two ends. This CDR3 is 14 amino acids long. Germline V gene data show CDR1 as LNHDA and CDR2 as SQIVND (reference sequence). The CDR3 sequence is CASSTVADQYEQYF. Written as DNA, the CDR3 is TGTGCCAGTAGTACGGTAGCGGATCAGTACGAGCAGTACTTC.

CDR3 amino acids: CAWTSSGAFQETQYF. Written as DNA, the CDR3 is TGTGCCTGGACAAGTAGCGGAGCCTTTCAAGAGACCCAGTACTTC. V is TRBV30 and J is TRBJ2-5, with D possibly being TRBD2 (6 bases). CDR1 is GTSNPN and CDR2 is SVGIG in the germline V gene (reference sequence). V was cut by 4 bases and J by 2 bases, with 17 bases left in between. CDR3 length: 15 residues.